Presented here are 14 T cell receptor beta chains from one specimen sequenced in a study of spatial heterogeneity in lung cancer. Time point noted: sample taken at primary tumor resection. Whole RNA from tumor, nontumor lung or frozen PBMC was sequenced unsorted. MiXCR was run by TCRdb on the 5' RACE reads, yielding one entry per CDR3 protein. The table lists some 13,000 distinct CDR3 sequences, around 4% of them singletons. The sequenced sample was PBMCs, obtained at surgery. The receptors here all came from a male donor with early-stage non-small cell lung cancer.

In this sample, this clonotype turned up many times. Because the library targeted alpha chains, this beta chain is an off-target read whose size means little. This chain connects TRBV3-1 to TRBJ1-6; possible D gene TRBD1, 6 bases. In germline, CDR1 is LGHDT, CDR2 YNNKEL (reference sequence). The CDR3 is made up of 15 amino acids. With 1 base removed from V and 8 bases from J, the gap between germline ends came to 12 bases. The CDR3 loop is CASSQGGGEHSPLHF. CDR3 nucleotide sequence: TGTGCCAGCAGCCAAGGAGGGGGGGAACATTCACCCCTCCACTTT.

This clonotype came up many times. The library was prepared for alpha chains; this beta chain is a stray read, so its frequency means little. The rearrangement uses TRBV5-1 and TRBJ2-3; D may be TRBD2 (5 bases). The germline V gene has CDR1 SGHRS and CDR2 YFSETQ. The CDR3 is 17 amino acids. V was pared by 0 bases and J by 8 bases, with 22 bases between. CDR3 sequence (DNA): TGCGCCAGCAGCTTGGGCCTCCCAAGGGAGAGGGCGGGTACGCAGTATTTT. This gives the protein CASSLGLPRERAGTQYF.

The table lists this clonotype with many counts. This beta chain was picked up by a library intended for alpha chains and is off target, so its count carries little meaning. The rearrangement links TRBV18 to TRBJ1-5, with D hard to call. Germline V gives CDR1 KGHSH, CDR2 LQKENI. This CDR3 contains 13 residues. Trimming took off 2 bases at V and 5 bases at J, with 7 bases between the two ends. For the CDR3, the DNA is TGTGCCAGCTCACCAGGGAGTGATCAGCCCCAGCATTTT. This encodes CASSPGSDQPQHF.

This clonotype appeared many times. The library was prepared for alpha chains; this beta chain is a stray read, so its frequency means little. The chain links TRBV10-1 to TRBJ2-2; D not resolved. CDR1 WNHNN and CDR2 SYGVQD come from the germline V gene (reference sequence). This CDR3 is 13 amino acids long. Trimming took 4 bases from V and 7 from J, leaving 10 bases between them. The CDR3 nucleotides are TGCGCCAGCAGTGGGGTTCAGGTCGGGGAGCTGTTTTTT. Protein product: CASSGVQVGELFF.

In its sample, this clonotype was seen many times. Within a library made for alpha chains, this beta chain is off target, and its count is uninformative. J is TRBJ2-7 and V is TRBV3-1; D call uncertain. Trimming removed 3 bases from V and 0 bases from J, with 0 bases in between. In germline, CDR1 is LGHDT, CDR2 YNNKEL (reference sequence). The CDR3 totals 11 residues. The CDR3 nucleotides read TGTGCCAGCAGCCACTCCTACGAGCAGTACTTC. It translates to CASSHSYEQYF.

This clonotype was recorded at least ten times. Since the library was made to target alpha chains, this beta chain is a stray read and its abundance is not meaningful. V is TRBV4-3 and J is TRBJ2-7, with D maybe TRBD2 (6 bases). The length of the CDR3 is 17 residues. V shed 0 bases and J shed 1 base, with 16 bases lying between them. CDR1 and CDR2 (germline): LGHNA, YSLEER. The DNA for the CDR3 is TGCGCCAGCAGCCAAGATACGGGGCGCGGGGTTTCCTACGAGCAGTACTTC. It encodes CASSQDTGRGVSYEQYF.

This clonotype was detected a few times. This beta chain is a stray sequence in a library constructed for alpha chains; its clone size is not meaningful. The genes are TRBV7-9 and TRBJ2-1; TRBD1 aligns across 7 bases. Per the germline V gene, CDR1 is SEHNR and CDR2 is FQNEAQ (reference sequence). The CDR3 covers 14 residues. J was trimmed by 7 bases and V by 3 bases; bases with no gene match: 6. The CDR3, as DNA: TGTGCCAGCAGCTTTGAGGGGGCGCTGAATGAGCAGTTCTTC. It encodes CASSFEGALNEQFF.

In this sample, this clonotype turned up many times. The library was built for alpha chains, so this beta chain is an off-target read and its size means little. The rearrangement uses TRBV20-1 and TRBJ1-1, with a weak D call TRBD1 (5 bases). The germline gives CDR1 DFQATT, CDR2 SNEGSKA (reference sequence). Between the trimmed V and J ends, which lost 6 bases and 6 bases, there was a span of 23 bases. This CDR3 region has 15 residues. CDR3 region: CSAASGTTLGAEAFF. The CDR3 DNA is TGCAGTGCCGCCTCAGGGACCACACTTGGGGCTGAAGCTTTCTTT.

On this clonotype: Because this beta chain is a stray read in a library intended to capture alpha chains, its abundance should not be given much weight. The chain couples TRBV30 to TRBJ2-3, with TRBD2 matching 8 bases. Germline CDR1 GTSNPN, CDR2 SVGIG (reference sequence). This CDR3 is built from 13 residues. The V segment lost 3 bases and the J segment 6 bases; nucleotides outside the gene matches: 5. Here the CDR3 DNA reads TGTGCCTGGAGAGCGGGAGTGGGTGATACGCAGTATTTT. Residues: CAWRAGVGDTQYF.

This clonotype has ten or more counts. This beta chain turned up in a library designed for alpha chains; as an off-target read, its abundance says little. This chain uses TRBV7-2 with TRBJ2-2, with D perhaps being TRBD1 or TRBD2 (7 bases each). The V and J ends lost 6 bases and 3 bases respectively, with 17 bases between them. CDR1 is SGHTA, CDR2 FQGNSA, per germline. The CDR3 runs to 16 residues. Here the CDR3 reads CASRPGEGAYTGELFF. CDR3 DNA: TGTGCCAGCAGACCCGGGGAGGGGGCCTACACCGGGGAGCTGTTTTTT.

This clonotype was seen at least ten times. Found in a library prepared for alpha chains, this beta chain is an off-target read, and its abundance has little meaning. The gene calls are TRBV4-1 and TRBJ2-2; weak D call: TRBD2 (7 bases). CDR1 MGHRA and CDR2 YSYEKL come from the germline V gene. Trimming cost V 4 bases and J 5 bases, with 23 bases left between them. This CDR3 has 18 residues. In nucleotides, the CDR3 is TGCGCCAGCAGCCTCCCGAAGGGGGGCGAGGGGGGGACCGGGGAGCTGTTTTTT. This encodes CASSLPKGGEGGTGELFF.

This clonotype occurred a few times. This beta chain slipped into a library made for alpha chains as a stray read, so its size is not meaningful. The V and J genes are TRBV4-2 and TRBJ2-1, with 11 bases aligning to TRBD2. The CDR3 extends over 19 amino acids. Germline values: CDR1 LGHNA, CDR2 YNFKEQ. Trimming at V came to 0 bases and at J to 8 bases, leaving 15 bases not matched to a gene. This chain's CDR3 is CASSQEGPTSGTRRDEQFF. The DNA for the CDR3 is TGTGCCAGCAGCCAAGAAGGGCCGACTAGCGGGACCCGTCGGGATGAGCAGTTCTTC.

This clonotype was detected ten times or more. A library prepared for alpha chains yielded this beta chain as an off-target read; its size is of little meaning. This chain links TRBV6-6 with TRBJ2-7; D not resolved. V dropped 4 bases and J dropped 7 bases, with 14 bases sitting between them. The CDR3 sequence is 13 residues long. The germline CDR1 and CDR2 sequences are MNHNY and SVGAGI (reference sequence). CDR3 DNA sequence: TGTGCCAGCAGTTTGGACGGCTATGGGGAGCAGTACTTC. It is translated as CASSLDGYGEQYF.

With respect to this clonotype: With the library built for alpha chains, this beta chain is off target and its frequency is not meaningful. The chain uses TRBV25-1 and TRBJ2-2; D is ambiguous. CDR1 and CDR2 from the germline V gene are MGHDK and SYGVNS. The CDR3 spans 13 residues. Trimming stripped 3 bases from V and 1 base from J, with 3 bases between. The CDR3 nucleotides read TGTGCCAGCAGTGACGGGAACACCGGGGAGCTGTTTTTT. It encodes CASSDGNTGELFF.